These T cell receptor beta chains were read from a single sample in a study of T cell responses to AZD1222 COVID-19 vaccine. The method was immunoSEQ multiplex PCR; TCRdb's version includes in-frame clones alone and lacks a portion of them. The sample has about 120,000 clones, 70% to 90% seen once. Specimen: peripheral blood, collected 28 days after the second AZD1222 dose. The receptors stem from an adult who received the AZD1222 COVID-19 vaccine. Each CDR3 is given with its conserved first and last residue. A D gene is named only where the DNA matches it firmly. Clone size appears in some rows only: once, few, many, or a class for an expanded clone.

V gene	D gene	J gene	clone size	CDR3 protein	CDR3 DNA
TRBV12-5	NA	TRBJ1-1	NA	CASGLVPGGARKAFF	TGTGCTAGTGGTTTGGTACCGGGGGGGGCGCGTAAAGCTTTCTTT
TRBV15	NA	TRBJ2-6	NA	CATSRDFLGSGANVLTF	TGTGCCACCAGCAGAGATTTTTTGGGCTCTGGGGCCAACGTCCTGACTTTC
TRBV7-8	TRBD2	TRBJ2-1	once	CATHPRRFISGVVNEQFF	TGTGCCACGCACCCACGCCGATTCATTAGCGGGGTGGTCAATGAGCAGTTCTTC
TRBV3-1/TRBV3-2	NA	TRBJ2-5	few	CASSPSSEETQYF	TGTGCCAGCAGCCCCTCGTCGGAAGAGACCCAGTACTTC
TRBV11-2	NA	TRBJ1-4	NA	CASSSYGLWYEKLFF	TGTGCCAGCAGCTCTTACGGGCTTTGGTATGAAAAACTGTTTTTT
TRBV30	NA	TRBJ2-2	NA	CAWRQSLLRNTGELFF	TGTGCCTGGAGACAGAGTTTACTAAGAAACACCGGGGAGCTGTTTTTT
TRBV9	NA	TRBJ2-2	NA	CATSEGDPNTGELFF	TGTGCCACATCGGAGGGGGACCCGAACACCGGGGAGCTGTTTTTT
TRBV3-1/TRBV3-2	NA	TRBJ1-5	NA	CASSHNRGPNQPQHF	TGTGCCAGCAGCCACAACCGGGGCCCAAATCAGCCCCAGCATTTT
TRBV7-9	NA	TRBJ1-2	NA	CASSPRGEFYGYTF	TGTGCCAGCAGCCCAAGGGGCGAATTCTATGGCTACACCTTC
TRBV5-5	TRBD2	TRBJ2-7	NA	CASRWAAGVYEQYF	TGTGCCAGCAGGTGGGCAGCGGGAGTCTACGAGCAGTACTTC
TRBV5-5	NA	TRBJ1-2	NA	CASSEGGLHYGYTF	TGTGCCAGCAGCGAAGGAGGCCTGCACTATGGCTACACCTTC
TRBV6-2/TRBV6-3	NA	TRBJ2-3	NA	CASSTYADTQYF	TGTGCCAGCAGCACCTATGCAGATACGCAGTATTTT
TRBV3-1/TRBV3-2	TRBD1	TRBJ1-1	NA	CASSPTGLVTEAFF	TGTGCCAGCAGCCCGACAGGGTTGGTCACTGAAGCTTTCTTT
TRBV10-3	NA	TRBJ2-2	NA	CAMGQHANTGELFF	TGTGCCATGGGACAACACGCGAACACCGGGGAGCTGTTTTTT
TRBV7-2	NA	TRBJ1-2	NA	CASSPLRGYTF	TGTGCCAGCAGCCCCCTCCGTGGCTACACCTTC
TRBV21-1	NA	TRBJ1-1	NA	CASMQATGAFF	TGTGCCAGCATGCAAGCCACGGGGGCTTTCTTT
TRBV6-5	NA	TRBJ1-1	NA	CASNRATGNTEAFF	TGTGCCAGCAATCGGGCCACAGGGAACACTGAAGCTTTCTTT
TRBV3-1/TRBV3-2	NA	TRBJ1-2	NA	CASSLSVQAGQGGYTF	TGTGCCAGCAGCTTGTCGGTTCAGGCAGGGCAGGGTGGCTACACCTTC
TRBV19	NA	TRBJ2-4	NA	CASRRGWGEALAKNIQYF	TGTGCCAGTAGAAGGGGTTGGGGAGAGGCACTAGCCAAAAACATTCAGTACTTC
TRBV10-3	NA	TRBJ1-1	NA	CATAGQLNTEAFF	TGTGCCACAGCCGGACAGTTGAACACTGAAGCTTTCTTT
TRBV19	NA	TRBJ2-7	NA	CASSIGGEIAYEQYF	TGTGCCAGTAGTATAGGAGGAGAGATAGCCTACGAGCAGTACTTC
TRBV27	NA	TRBJ1-2	NA	CASSRDISFGYTF	TGTGCCAGCAGCCGTGACATCTCCTTTGGCTACACCTTC
TRBV27	NA	TRBJ1-1	NA	CASSLSHTMNTEAFF	TGTGCCAGCAGTTTATCGCACACCATGAACACTGAAGCTTTCTTT
TRBV28	NA	TRBJ1-5	NA	CASSRGGQPQHF	TGTGCCAGTTCGAGGGGTGGACAGCCCCAGCATTTT
TRBV15	TRBD1	TRBJ1-5	NA	CATSRVGQGNQPQHF	TGTGCCACCAGCAGAGTAGGACAGGGGAATCAGCCCCAGCATTTT
TRBV9	NA	TRBJ1-5	NA	CASSVDNRSNQPQHF	TGTGCCAGCAGCGTAGATAACAGGAGCAATCAGCCCCAGCATTTT
TRBV4-2	NA	TRBJ1-5	once	CASSQDLPGGGLRQPQHF	TGTGCCAGCAGCCAAGATCTACCGGGGGGGGGTTTGAGACAGCCCCAGCATTTT
TRBV21-1	NA	TRBJ2-7	NA	CASSKDREQGVHYEQYF	TGTGCCAGCAGCAAAGATCGGGAACAGGGGGTCCACTACGAGCAGTACTTC
TRBV11-2	NA	TRBJ2-3	once	CASSLEGVSTDTQYF	TGTGCCAGCAGCTTAGAGGGGGTTAGCACAGATACGCAGTATTTT
TRBV11-2	NA	TRBJ2-5	NA	CASSLAKLGETQYF	TGTGCCAGCAGCTTAGCGAAGTTGGGGGAGACCCAGTACTTC
TRBV5-4	NA	TRBJ2-3	NA	CASSNRDTDTQYF	TGTGCCAGCAGCAACCGGGACACAGATACGCAGTATTTT
TRBV3-1/TRBV3-2	NA	TRBJ1-2	NA	CASSLTGPYGYTF	TGTGCCAGCAGCCTCACGGGGCCCTATGGCTACACCTTC
TRBV7-9	NA	TRBJ1-5	NA	CASSSPEGEKGNQPQHF	TGTGCCAGCAGCTCCCCCGAGGGAGAGAAAGGAAATCAGCCCCAGCATTTT
TRBV7-9	NA	TRBJ1-2	once	CASSLASGNNYGYTF	TGTGCCAGCAGCTTAGCCTCAGGGAACAACTATGGCTACACCTTC
TRBV7-3	NA	TRBJ1-5	NA	CASSLDTGQPQHF	TGTGCCAGCAGCTTGGACACCGGTCAGCCCCAGCATTTT
TRBV28	NA	TRBJ1-2	NA	CASSWKNYGYTF	TGTGCCAGCAGTTGGAAGAACTATGGCTACACCTTC
TRBV10-1	NA	TRBJ1-3	NA	CASSVDASSSGNTIYF	TGCGCCAGCAGTGTCGACGCGTCCAGCTCTGGAAACACCATATATTTT
TRBV2	NA	TRBJ1-1	NA	CASSPALGDIKAFF	TGTGCCAGCAGTCCCGCTTTAGGGGATATAAAAGCTTTCTTT
TRBV7-3	TRBD2	TRBJ2-1	NA	CASSYSGGIDEQFF	TGTGCCAGCAGCTATAGCGGGGGTATCGATGAGCAGTTCTTC
TRBV27	NA	TRBJ1-6	NA	CASGGAPLHF	TGTGCCAGCGGGGGGGCACCCCTCCACTTT
TRBV19	NA	TRBJ1-2	NA	CASTDNYGYTF	TGTGCCAGTACTGACAACTATGGCTACACCTTC
TRBV3-1/TRBV3-2	NA	TRBJ2-3	NA	CASSQVVATDTQYF	TGTGCCAGCAGCCAAGTAGTAGCCACAGATACGCAGTATTTT
TRBV3-1/TRBV3-2	NA	TRBJ1-5	NA	CASSLNQGPNQPQHF	TGTGCCAGCAGCCTAAATCAGGGGCCTAATCAGCCCCAGCATTTT
TRBV19	NA	TRBJ2-3	NA	CASSIGSTDTQYF	TGTGCCAGTAGTATTGGCAGCACAGATACGCAGTATTTT
TRBV27	NA	TRBJ2-5	NA	CASSLFGHPTKETQYF	TGTGCCAGCAGTTTATTTGGGCATCCCACAAAAGAGACCCAGTACTTC
TRBV6-5	NA	TRBJ2-7	NA	CASSLGVGYEQYF	TGTGCCAGCAGTTTAGGGGTGGGATACGAGCAGTACTTC
TRBV9	NA	TRBJ2-6	NA	CASSFQDSGANVLTF	TGTGCCAGCAGCTTTCAGGACTCTGGGGCCAACGTCCTGACTTTC
TRBV15	NA	TRBJ2-7	NA	CATSRAGTNSHEQYF	TGTGCCACCAGCAGGGCCGGGACAAATTCCCACGAGCAGTACTTC
TRBV7-2	TRBD1	TRBJ2-4	NA	CASSSTGGATKNIQYF	TGTGCCAGCAGCTCTACAGGGGGCGCGACCAAAAACATTCAGTACTTC
TRBV29-1	NA	TRBJ2-7	NA	CSVEDPGKSYEQYF	TGCAGCGTTGAAGATCCCGGCAAGTCCTACGAGCAGTACTTC
TRBV30	NA	TRBJ1-2	NA	CAWSQMGLVAYGYTF	TGTGCCTGGAGCCAGATGGGACTGGTGGCCTATGGCTACACCTTC
TRBV4-1	NA	TRBJ1-2	NA	CASSHHDRIGYGYTF	TGCGCCAGCAGCCATCACGACAGAATTGGCTATGGCTACACCTTC
TRBV5-5	TRBD1	TRBJ1-5	NA	CASSARDSSNQPQHF	TGTGCCAGCAGCGCCCGGGACAGTAGCAATCAGCCCCAGCATTTT
TRBV25-1	NA	TRBJ1-5	once	CASSEAGVRQPQHF	TGTGCCAGCAGTGAGGCGGGGGTGAGGCAGCCCCAGCATTTT
TRBV6-5	TRBD1	TRBJ1-1	NA	CASSRRGQANTEAFF	TGTGCCAGCAGTCGCAGAGGACAGGCGAACACTGAAGCTTTCTTT
TRBV3-1/TRBV3-2	NA	TRBJ1-4	few	CASSPPSTGGGEKLFF	TGTGCCAGCAGCCCCCCCTCGACAGGCGGCGGTGAAAAACTGTTTTTT
TRBV11-2	TRBD1	TRBJ2-7	once	CASSLGQGRFDEQYF	TGTGCCAGCAGCTTAGGACAGGGGCGGTTCGACGAGCAGTACTTC
TRBV7-9	NA	TRBJ1-6	NA	CASSLLAGSLHF	TGTGCCAGCAGCTTATTGGCAGGTTCCCTCCACTTT
TRBV6-4	TRBD1	TRBJ2-1	NA	CASSRTGENNEQFF	TGTGCCAGCAGTCGGACAGGAGAAAACAATGAGCAGTTCTTC